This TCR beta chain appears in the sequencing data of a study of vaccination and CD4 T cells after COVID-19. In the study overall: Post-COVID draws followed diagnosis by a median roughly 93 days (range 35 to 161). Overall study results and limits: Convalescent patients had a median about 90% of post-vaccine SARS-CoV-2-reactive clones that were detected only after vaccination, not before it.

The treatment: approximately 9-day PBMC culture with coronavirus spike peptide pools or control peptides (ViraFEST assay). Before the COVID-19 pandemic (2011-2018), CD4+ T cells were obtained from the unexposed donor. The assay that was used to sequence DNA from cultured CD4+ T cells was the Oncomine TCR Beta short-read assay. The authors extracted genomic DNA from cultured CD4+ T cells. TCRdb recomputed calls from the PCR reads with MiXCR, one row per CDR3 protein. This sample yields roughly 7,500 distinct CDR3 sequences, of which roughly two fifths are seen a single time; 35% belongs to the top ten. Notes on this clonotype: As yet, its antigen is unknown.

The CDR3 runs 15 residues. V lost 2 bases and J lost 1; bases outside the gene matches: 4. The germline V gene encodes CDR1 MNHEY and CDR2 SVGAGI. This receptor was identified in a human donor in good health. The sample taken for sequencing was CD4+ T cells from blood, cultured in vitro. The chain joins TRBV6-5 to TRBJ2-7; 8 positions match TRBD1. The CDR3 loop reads CASSYMGQASYEQYF. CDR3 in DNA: TGTGCCAGCAGTTACATGGGACAGGCGTCCTACGAGCAGTACTTC.